Shown below are 14 T cell receptor beta chains from a single sample sequenced in a study of cytomegalovirus exposure and HLA in healthy donors. The table came from immunoSEQ multiplex PCR; TCRdb's copy has only in-frame clones and leaves some out. The sample holds around 180,000 clones; roughly 82% are singletons and the top ten take over 1.3%. The sequenced material came from PBMCs. These receptors were obtained from a woman under 30 in good health and CMV-seronegative.

This clone was observed a handful of times. The CDR3 DNA sequence: TGTGCCAGCAGACTGAGCTCTGGAAACACCATATATTTT. Translating gives CASRLSSGNTIYF. J is TRBJ1-3 and V is TRBV2; D not resolved. Trimming shortened V by 6 bases and J by 0 bases, and 6 bases separated the two germline ends. Germline assignment: CDR1 SNHLY and CDR2 FYNNEI. The CDR3 is made up of 13 amino acids.

In its sample, this clone was seen once. The chain links TRBV19 to TRBJ2-7, with 7 bases aligning to TRBD1. The CDR3 consists of 14 residues. The germline CDR1 and CDR2 sequences are LNHDA and SQIVND (reference sequence). Unmatched junction bases numbered 7, after V lost 3 bases and J lost 5 bases. CDR3 in amino acids: CASSMELGGHEQYF. CDR3 sequence (DNA): TGTGCCAGTAGTATGGAACTAGGGGGCCACGAGCAGTACTTC.

The chain uses TRBV10-3 and TRBJ1-2; TRBD1 is a possible D gene (5 bases). The CDR3 runs to 16 residues. The V gene's germline CDR1 is ENHRY and CDR2 SYGVKD. V lost 1 base, J lost 4 bases, and 16 bases lay in between. The CDR3 spells CAISEFGQGRSYGYTF. CDR3 nucleotides: TGTGCCATCAGTGAGTTTGGTCAGGGCAGAAGCTATGGCTACACCTTC.

The V gene is TRBV5-5, the J gene TRBJ2-7, with TRBD2 matching over 10 bases. Germline trimming cut 0 bases from V and 3 bases from J; bases unmatched to any gene: 6. Germline V gene lookup returns CDR1 SGHKS and CDR2 YYEKEE (reference sequence). The CDR3 sequence is 16 residues long. CDR3 protein: CASSLDWGLASYEQYF. As DNA, the CDR3 is TGTGCCAGCAGCTTGGATTGGGGACTAGCGAGCTACGAGCAGTACTTC. The full variable domain, completed using reference TRBV5-5 and TRBJ2-7, is DAGVTQSPTHLIKTRGQQVTLRCSPISGHKSVSWYQQVLGQGPQFIFQYYEKEERGRGNFPDRFSARQFPNYSSELNVNALLLGDSALYLCASSLDWGLASYEQYFGPGTRLTVT.

This clone was picked up one time. The J gene is TRBJ2-2, the V gene TRBV9, with TRBD2 identical over 15 bases. The CDR3 has 18 amino acids. The ends lost 4 bases at V and 7 bases at J; junction bases unmatched: 11. Germline CDR1 SGDLS, CDR2 YYNGEE. The CDR3 DNA follows: TGTGCCAGCAGCTTCCTCTACCCGGGACTAGCGGGGGGCGGGGAGCTGTTTTTT. Protein product: CASSFLYPGLAGGGELFF.

The chain links TRBV5-1 to TRBJ1-2; D is ambiguous. This CDR3 has 14 residues. Trimming cost V 6 bases and J 2 bases, with 14 bases left between them. CDR1 is SGHRS, CDR2 YFSETQ, per germline. In nucleotides, the CDR3 is TGCGCCAGCACCCCAGGCCGAGGGAACTATGGCTACACCTTC. Protein sequence: CASTPGRGNYGYTF.

This chain uses TRBV16 with TRBJ1-4; D uncertain. The V end lost 0 bases, the J end lost 8 bases, and 13 bases lay between the germline ends. The CDR3 has 15 amino acids. In germline, CDR1 is KGHSY, CDR2 FQNENV. The CDR3 DNA follows: TGTGCCAGCAGCCAATCGAGGGTAAAAGAAGAAAAACTGTTTTTT. Protein: CASSQSRVKEEKLFF. The complete variable domain, with remaining parts taken from reference TRBV16 and TRBJ1-4, reads GEEVAQTPKHLVRGEGQKAKLYCAPIKGHSYVFWYQQVLKNEFKFLISFQNENVFDETGMPKERFSAKCLPNSPCSLEIQATKLEDSAVYFCASSQSRVKEEKLFFGSGTQLSVL.

This chain uses TRBV19 with TRBJ1-5; D is uncertain. Trimming removed 3 bases at V and 2 bases at J, with 5 bases between. The CDR3 contains 13 residues. CDR1 is LNHDA and CDR2 is SQIVND in the germline V gene (reference sequence). CDR3 region: CASSILRNQPQHF. For the CDR3, the DNA is TGTGCCAGTAGTATTCTACGCAATCAGCCCCAGCATTTT.

This clone was picked up a small number of times. The chain is built from TRBV2 and TRBJ2-7; D might be TRBD1 (5 bases). CDR3 length: 12 amino acids. V was shortened by 7 bases and J by 3 bases, with 10 bases between the two germline ends. Germline assignment: CDR1 SNHLY and CDR2 FYNNEI. The CDR3 coding sequence is TGTGCCAGCAAGGCCAGGGTCTACGAGCAGTACTTC. It codes for CASKARVYEQYF.

J is TRBJ2-1 and V is TRBV19; tentatively, D is TRBD1 (5 bases). V was trimmed by 5 bases and J by 4 bases, leaving 12 bases between them. The CDR3 is 14 amino acids. Germline CDR1 reads LNHDA; CDR2 reads SQIVND (reference sequence). As DNA, the CDR3 is TGTGCCAGTAGTGTGCGGCAGGGATACAATGAGCAGTTCTTC. Its translation is CASSVRQGYNEQFF.

In this sample, this clone turned up once. The V and J genes are TRBV6-5 and TRBJ2-7; D is perhaps TRBD1 (7 bases). V was pared by 7 bases and J by 6 bases, with 16 bases between. CDR1 and CDR2 (germline): MNHEY, SVGAGI. This CDR3 is built from 13 residues. CDR3 in DNA: TGTGCCAGCACCCACAGGGGAGGTCGCGAGCAGTACTTC. Translation gives CASTHRGGREQYF.

The chain employs TRBV5-1 and TRBJ2-2; tentatively, D is TRBD2 (5 bases). The V gene lost 3 bases and the J gene lost 6 bases, with 9 bases spanning the gap. The CDR3 is 13 amino acids. The germline CDR1 and CDR2 sequences are SGHRS and YFSETQ. CDR3 coding DNA: TGCGCCAGCAGCTCTGGACTTTCCGGGGAGCTGTTTTTT. This encodes CASSSGLSGELFF.

V is TRBV6-4 and J is TRBJ1-2; D is unclear. Trimming left V 3 bases short and J 8 bases short, with 13 bases between. The germline gives CDR1 MRHNA, CDR2 SNTAGT. CDR3 length equals 13 residues. CDR3 sequence: CASSDWAGGGYTF. In DNA, the CDR3 is TGTGCCAGCAGTGATTGGGCTGGTGGGGGCTACACCTTC.

The chain recombines TRBV6-5 with TRBJ2-7, with TRBD2 as a possible D gene (5 bases). There are 14 residues in the CDR3. Germline CDR1 is MNHEY and CDR2 is SVGAGI. V gave up 2 bases and J gave up 3 bases, with 11 bases separating them. The CDR3: CASSYSGGIYEQYF. In nucleotides, the CDR3 is TGTGCCAGCAGTTACAGCGGAGGAATCTACGAGCAGTACTTC.